These 14 T cell receptor beta chains share one sample of origin, sequenced in a study of cytomegalovirus exposure and HLA in healthy donors. A multiplex PCR was run with 60 Vbeta primers and 13 Jbeta primers. Assay used: immunoSEQ multiplex PCR; TCRdb lists only in-frame clones, some missing. The sample yields 110,000 to 150,000 clones, about three quarters seen once. Source material: PBMCs. The receptors here all came from a woman in her thirties in good health and CMV-seronegative.

This clone was seen more than once but under ten times. V and J are TRBV5-1 and TRBJ1-2; 8 nucleotides match TRBD1. After removal of 3 bases from V and 1 base from J, the junction contained 5 bases not matched to a gene. This CDR3 has 15 residues. Germline CDR1 is SGHRS and CDR2 is YFSETQ. This CDR3 reads CASSSRGQGNYGYTF. Here the CDR3 DNA reads TGCGCCAGCAGCTCCCGAGGACAGGGTAACTATGGCTACACCTTC.

This chain uses TRBV28 with TRBJ1-2; 8 bases agree with TRBD1. CDR3 size: 17 residues. CDR1 and CDR2 from the germline V gene are MDHEN and SYDVKM. V lost 4 bases, J lost 0 bases, and 10 bases stayed unmatched. The CDR3 coding sequence is TGTGCCAGCAGTTCCGCCGGGACAGGTGAATCTAACTATGGCTACACCTTC. This translates into CASSSAGTGESNYGYTF.

The chain recombines TRBV7-2 with TRBJ1-1, with 10 bases that match TRBD1. V lost 2 bases, J lost 5 bases, and 8 bases stayed unmatched. There are 16 residues in the CDR3. Germline values: CDR1 SGHTA, CDR2 FQGNSA. CDR3 nucleotide sequence: TGTGCCAGCAGCTTACCGGGACAGGGGAGAGGAACTGAAGCTTTCTTT. It is translated as CASSLPGQGRGTEAFF.

The rearrangement links TRBV30 to TRBJ2-1; TRBD2 might be the D (6 bases). The V end lost 0 bases, the J end lost 7 bases, and 16 bases lay between the germline ends. This CDR3 contains 15 residues. Germline V gives CDR1 GTSNPN, CDR2 SVGIG (reference sequence). For the CDR3, the DNA is TGTGCCTGGAGTGTACCCGGGAGTTGGTCTAATGAGCAGTTCTTC. Its protein product is CAWSVPGSWSNEQFF.

The chain employs TRBV6-1 and TRBJ2-1; a weak D match, TRBD1 (6 bases). The CDR3 length is 16 residues. Trimming left V 1 base short and J 3 bases short, with 13 bases between. Germline V CDR1 and CDR2: MNHNS, SASEGT. CDR3 nucleotide sequence: TGTGCCAGCAGTGAAGGCCTACAGGGCTACTACAATGAGCAGTTCTTC. Translating gives CASSEGLQGYYNEQFF.

With regard to this clone: Other DNA sequences in this sample translate to the same CDR3. CDR3 protein: CASSLPGQGARETQYF. CDR3 nucleotide sequence: TGTGCCAGCAGTTTACCTGGACAGGGGGCGCGGGAGACCCAGTACTTC. V gene TRBV28 combines with J gene TRBJ2-5; TRBD1 matches at 11 bases. Trimming at V came to 2 bases and at J to 5 bases, leaving 7 bases not matched to a gene. The CDR3 loop spans 16 amino acids. CDR1 and CDR2 from the germline V gene are MDHEN and SYDVKM.

V and J are TRBV7-2 and TRBJ1-2, with 8 nucleotides matching TRBD1. The germline CDR1 and CDR2 sequences are SGHTA and FQGNSA. The V and J ends lost 1 base and 3 bases, in that order; junction bases with no gene match: 7. This CDR3 has 16 residues. CDR3 DNA sequence: TGTGCCAGCAGCTTAGGGGCCGGACAGGGATACTATGGCTACACCTTC. This codes for CASSLGAGQGYYGYTF.

J is TRBJ2-1 and V is TRBV6-1, with TRBD2 matching over 9 bases. The J segment lost 4 bases and the V segment lost 4 bases, leaving 8 bases of the junction unmatched. Germline V CDR1 and CDR2: MNHNS, SASEGT. This CDR3 is built from 16 residues. CDR3 residues: CASSAPGAGGYNEQFF. CDR3 DNA sequence: TGTGCCAGCAGTGCCCCGGGAGCGGGGGGATACAATGAGCAGTTCTTC.

The genes are TRBV30 and TRBJ2-5; D is possibly TRBD1 (7 bases). The length of the CDR3 is 14 residues. Between the trimmed V and J ends, which lost 1 base and 5 bases, there was a span of 14 bases. Germline assignment: CDR1 GTSNPN and CDR2 SVGIG (reference sequence). CDR3 protein: CAWSATAGGETQYF. CDR3 coding DNA: TGTGCCTGGAGTGCTACAGCAGGGGGGGAGACCCAGTACTTC.

The rearrangement uses TRBV6-6 and TRBJ2-2; 8 positions agree with TRBD1. After removal of 7 bases from V and 5 bases from J, the junction contained 6 bases not matched to a gene. There are 14 residues in the CDR3. Looked up from germline, CDR1 is MNHNY and CDR2 is SVGAGI (reference sequence). CDR3 sequence reads: CASNQGAITGELFF. The CDR3 nucleotides are TGTGCCAGCAATCAGGGGGCGATAACCGGGGAGCTGTTTTTT.

The J gene is TRBJ2-5, the V gene TRBV29-1, with TRBD2 matching over 10 bases. Germline V gene lookup returns CDR1 SQVTM and CDR2 ANQGSEA. V was pared by 6 bases and J by 1 base, with 14 bases of the junction left unmatched. CDR3 length: 17 residues. The CDR3 coding sequence is TGCAGCGTCGCCGGGACTAGCGACCCGTCCGGCCAAGAGACCCAGTACTTC. Encoded protein: CSVAGTSDPSGQETQYF.

The J gene is TRBJ2-7, the V gene TRBV27; 11 bases map to TRBD2. CDR1 is MNHEY, CDR2 SMNVEV, per germline (reference sequence). Trimming took 3 bases from V and 6 from J; bases not matched to a gene: 7. This CDR3 has 15 amino acids. CDR3 bases: TGTGCCAGCAGTTTGATTAGCGGGAGGGGGTCCGAGCAGTACTTC. Translating it yields CASSLISGRGSEQYF.

This clone has only a few counts. The V gene is TRBV10-3, the J gene TRBJ1-1, with 7 bases fitting TRBD1. The germline V gene has CDR1 ENHRY and CDR2 SYGVKD. The length of the CDR3 is 17 residues. The V gene end was trimmed by 10 bases and the J gene end by 0 bases; junction bases not matched to a gene: 17. The CDR3 region has the DNA TGTGCCACCGAAAAACAGGGGTTTCAGGTAATGAACACTGAAGCTTTCTTT. Amino acids: CATEKQGFQVMNTEAFF.

Note on this clone: The same CDR3 can be traced to other DNA sequences in this sample. The chain joins TRBV4-1 to TRBJ2-3; weak D call: TRBD2 (5 bases). Trimming left V 0 bases short and J 1 base short, with 17 bases between. The V gene's germline CDR1 is MGHRA and CDR2 YSYEKL. This CDR3 has 18 residues. The CDR3 region is CASSQDTSGRRGTDTQYF. CDR3 nucleotide sequence: TGCGCCAGCAGCCAAGATACTAGTGGGAGAAGAGGCACAGATACGCAGTATTTT.